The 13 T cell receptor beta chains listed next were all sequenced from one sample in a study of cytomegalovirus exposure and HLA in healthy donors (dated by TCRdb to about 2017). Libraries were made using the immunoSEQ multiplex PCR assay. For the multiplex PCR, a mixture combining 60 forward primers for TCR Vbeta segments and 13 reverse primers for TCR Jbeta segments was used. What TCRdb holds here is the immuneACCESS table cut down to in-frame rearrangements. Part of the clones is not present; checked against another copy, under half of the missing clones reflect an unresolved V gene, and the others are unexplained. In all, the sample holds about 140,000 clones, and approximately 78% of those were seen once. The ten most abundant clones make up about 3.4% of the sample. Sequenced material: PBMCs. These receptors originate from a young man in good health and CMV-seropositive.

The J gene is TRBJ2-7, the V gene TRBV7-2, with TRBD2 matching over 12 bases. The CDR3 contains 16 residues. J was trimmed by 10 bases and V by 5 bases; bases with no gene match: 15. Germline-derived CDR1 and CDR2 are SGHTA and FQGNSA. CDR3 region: CASSVARSSGRATQYF. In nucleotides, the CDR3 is TGTGCCAGCAGCGTGGCAAGGTCTAGCGGGAGGGCCACTCAGTACTTC. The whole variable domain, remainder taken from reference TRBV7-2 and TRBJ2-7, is GAGVSQSPSNKVTEKGKDVELRCDPISGHTALYWYRQSLGQGLEFLIYFQGNSAPDKSGLPSDRFSAERTGGSVSTLTIQRTQQEDSAVYLCASSVARSSGRATQYFGPGTRLTVT.

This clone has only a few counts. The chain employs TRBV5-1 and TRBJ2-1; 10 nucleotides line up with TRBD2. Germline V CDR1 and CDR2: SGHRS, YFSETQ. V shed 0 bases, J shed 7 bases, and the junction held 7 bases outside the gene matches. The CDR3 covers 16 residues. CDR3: CASSLEGLAGVNEQFF. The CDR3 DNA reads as TGCGCCAGCAGCTTGGAGGGCCTAGCGGGAGTTAATGAGCAGTTCTTC.

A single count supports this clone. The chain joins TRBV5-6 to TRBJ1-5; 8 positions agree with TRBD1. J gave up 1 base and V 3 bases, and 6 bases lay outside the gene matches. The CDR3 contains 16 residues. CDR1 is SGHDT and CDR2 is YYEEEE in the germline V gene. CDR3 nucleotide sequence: TGTGCCAGCAGCTCTTATGGGGACAGGAGCAATCAGCCCCAGCATTTT. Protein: CASSSYGDRSNQPQHF.

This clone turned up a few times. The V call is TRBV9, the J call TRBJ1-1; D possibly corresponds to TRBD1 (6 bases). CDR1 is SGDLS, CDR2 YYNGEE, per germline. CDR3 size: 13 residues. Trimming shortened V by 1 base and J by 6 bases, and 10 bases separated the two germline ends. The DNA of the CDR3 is TGTGCCAGCAGCGTATGGGGGGGCGCTGAAGCTTTCTTT. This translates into CASSVWGGAEAFF.

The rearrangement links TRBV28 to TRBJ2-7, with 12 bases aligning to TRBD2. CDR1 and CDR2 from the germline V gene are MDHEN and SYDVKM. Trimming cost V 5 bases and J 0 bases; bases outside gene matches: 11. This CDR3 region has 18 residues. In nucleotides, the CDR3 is TGTGCCAGCAGTCCAAAGACCGGGACTAGCGGGCGCTCCTACGAGCAGTACTTC. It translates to CASSPKTGTSGRSYEQYF. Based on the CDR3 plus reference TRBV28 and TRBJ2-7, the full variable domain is DVKVTQSSRYLVKRTGEKVFLECVQDMDHENMFWYRQDPGLGLRLIYFSYDVKMKEKGDIPEGYSVSREKKERFSLILESASTNQTSMYLCASSPKTGTSGRSYEQYFGPGTRLTVT.

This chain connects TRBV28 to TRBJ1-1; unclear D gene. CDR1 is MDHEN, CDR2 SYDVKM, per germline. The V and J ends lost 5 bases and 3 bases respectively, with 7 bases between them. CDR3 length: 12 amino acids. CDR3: CASSAPDTEAFF. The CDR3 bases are TGTGCCAGCAGTGCTCCGGACACTGAAGCTTTCTTT. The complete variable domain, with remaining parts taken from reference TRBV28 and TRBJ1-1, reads DVKVTQSSRYLVKRTGEKVFLECVQDMDHENMFWYRQDPGLGLRLIYFSYDVKMKEKGDIPEGYSVSREKKERFSLILESASTNQTSMYLCASSAPDTEAFFGQGTRLTVV.

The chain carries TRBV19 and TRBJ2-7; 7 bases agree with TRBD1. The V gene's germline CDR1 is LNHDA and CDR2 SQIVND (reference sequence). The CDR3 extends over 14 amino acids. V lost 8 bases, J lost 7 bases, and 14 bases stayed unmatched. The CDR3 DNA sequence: TGTGCCAGTTCCAGGGGGAGCCCCTCTGGGGAGCAGTACTTC. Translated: CASSRGSPSGEQYF.

Written as DNA, the CDR3 is TGTGCCAGCAGTGTGTGGGCCAGGGGAATGAACACTGAAGCTTTCTTT. This translates into CASSVWARGMNTEAFF. V and J are TRBV6-1 and TRBJ1-1, with a tentative D call TRBD1 (6 bases). In germline, CDR1 is MNHNS, CDR2 SASEGT. The CDR3 consists of 16 residues. The V gene lost 4 bases and the J gene lost 0 bases, with 15 bases spanning the gap.

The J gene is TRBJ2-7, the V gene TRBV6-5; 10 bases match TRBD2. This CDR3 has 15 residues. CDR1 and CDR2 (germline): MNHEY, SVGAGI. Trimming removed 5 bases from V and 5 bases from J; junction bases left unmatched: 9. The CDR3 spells CASSNPASGSDEQYF. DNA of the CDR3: TGTGCCAGCAGTAACCCCGCTAGCGGGAGCGACGAGCAGTACTTC.

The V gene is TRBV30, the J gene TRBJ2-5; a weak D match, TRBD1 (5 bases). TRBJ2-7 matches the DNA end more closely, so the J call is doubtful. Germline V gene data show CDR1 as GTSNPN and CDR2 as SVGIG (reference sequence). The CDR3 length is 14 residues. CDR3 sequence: CAWNAGLGSYEQYF. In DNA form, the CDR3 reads TGTGCCTGGAACGCAGGGTTGGGCTCCTACGAGCAGTACTTC.

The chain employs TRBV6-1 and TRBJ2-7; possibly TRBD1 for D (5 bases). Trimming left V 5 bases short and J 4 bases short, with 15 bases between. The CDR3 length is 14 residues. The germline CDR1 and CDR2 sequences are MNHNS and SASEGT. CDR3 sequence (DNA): TGTGCCAGCAGTTATGACAGCCGAAGGTACGAGCAGTACTTC. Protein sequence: CASSYDSRRYEQYF.

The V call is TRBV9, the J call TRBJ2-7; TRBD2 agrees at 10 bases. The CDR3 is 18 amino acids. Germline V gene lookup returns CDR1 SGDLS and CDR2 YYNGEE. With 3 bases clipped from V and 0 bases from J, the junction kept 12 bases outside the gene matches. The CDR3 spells CASSAFPPGLAYSYEQYF. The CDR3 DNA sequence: TGTGCCAGCAGCGCTTTTCCACCGGGACTAGCGTACTCCTACGAGCAGTACTTC.

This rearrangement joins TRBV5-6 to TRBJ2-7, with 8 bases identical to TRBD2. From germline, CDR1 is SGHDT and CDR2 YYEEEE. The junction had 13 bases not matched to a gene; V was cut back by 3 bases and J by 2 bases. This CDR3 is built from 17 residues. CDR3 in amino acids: CASSWGPGGINTYEQYF. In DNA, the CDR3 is TGTGCCAGCAGCTGGGGCCCGGGGGGGATAAATACCTACGAGCAGTACTTC.